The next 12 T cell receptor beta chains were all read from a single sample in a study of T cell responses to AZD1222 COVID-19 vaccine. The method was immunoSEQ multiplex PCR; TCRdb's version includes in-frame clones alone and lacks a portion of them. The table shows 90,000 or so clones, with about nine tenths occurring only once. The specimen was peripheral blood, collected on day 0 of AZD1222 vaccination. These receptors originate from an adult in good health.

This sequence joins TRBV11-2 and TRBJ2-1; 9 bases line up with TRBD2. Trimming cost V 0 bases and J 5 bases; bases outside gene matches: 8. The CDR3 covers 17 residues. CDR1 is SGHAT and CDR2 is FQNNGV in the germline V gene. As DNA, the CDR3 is TGTGCCAGCAGCTTAGATGTGACTAGCGGACCACACAATGAGCAGTTCTTC. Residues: CASSLDVTSGPHNEQFF.

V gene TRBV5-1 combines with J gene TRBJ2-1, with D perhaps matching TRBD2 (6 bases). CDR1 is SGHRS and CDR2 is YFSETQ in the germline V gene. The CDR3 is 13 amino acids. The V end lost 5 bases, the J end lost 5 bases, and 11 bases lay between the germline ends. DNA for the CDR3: TGCGCCAGCAGTCGGGGCGGGAACAATGAGCAGTTCTTC. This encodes CASSRGGNNEQFF.

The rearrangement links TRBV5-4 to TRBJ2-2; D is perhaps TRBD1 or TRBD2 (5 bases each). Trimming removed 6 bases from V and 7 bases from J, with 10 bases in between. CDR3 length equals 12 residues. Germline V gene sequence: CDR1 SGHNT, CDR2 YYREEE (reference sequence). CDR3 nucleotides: TGTGCCAGCACGCGTGGGGGCGGGGAGCTGTTTTTT. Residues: CASTRGGGELFF.

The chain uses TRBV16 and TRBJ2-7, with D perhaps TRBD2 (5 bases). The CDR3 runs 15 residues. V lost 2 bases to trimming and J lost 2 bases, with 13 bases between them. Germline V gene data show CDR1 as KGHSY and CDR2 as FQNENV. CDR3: CASSQSRDSAYEQYF. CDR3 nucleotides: TGTGCCAGCAGCCAAAGTCGGGATTCGGCCTACGAGCAGTACTTC.

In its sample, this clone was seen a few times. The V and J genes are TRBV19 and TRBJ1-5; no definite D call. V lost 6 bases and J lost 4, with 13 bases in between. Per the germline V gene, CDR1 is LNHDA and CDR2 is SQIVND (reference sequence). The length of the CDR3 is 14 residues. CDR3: CASSQWVANQPQHF. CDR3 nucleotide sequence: TGTGCCAGTAGCCAGTGGGTAGCAAATCAGCCCCAGCATTTT. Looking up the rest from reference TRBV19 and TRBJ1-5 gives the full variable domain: DGGITQSPKYLFRKEGQNVTLSCEQNLNHDAMYWYRQDPGQGLRLIYYSQIVNDFQKGDIAEGYSVSREKKESFPLTVTSAQKNPTAFYLCASSQWVANQPQHFGDGTRLSIL.

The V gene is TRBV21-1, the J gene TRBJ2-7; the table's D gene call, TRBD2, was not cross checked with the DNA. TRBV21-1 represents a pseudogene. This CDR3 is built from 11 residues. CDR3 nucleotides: TGTGCCAGCAGCAAGAGATACGAGCAGTACTTC. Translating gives CASSKRYEQYF.

CDR3 sequence (DNA): TGTGCCAGCAGCTCTCGAGGGTTCTACAATGAGCAGTTCTTC. Translation: CASSSRGFYNEQFF. The genes are TRBV9 and TRBJ2-1; maybe TRBD2 (5 bases). Germline-derived CDR1 and CDR2 are SGDLS and YYNGEE. V was trimmed by 4 bases and J by 3 bases, leaving 11 bases between them. There are 14 residues in the CDR3.

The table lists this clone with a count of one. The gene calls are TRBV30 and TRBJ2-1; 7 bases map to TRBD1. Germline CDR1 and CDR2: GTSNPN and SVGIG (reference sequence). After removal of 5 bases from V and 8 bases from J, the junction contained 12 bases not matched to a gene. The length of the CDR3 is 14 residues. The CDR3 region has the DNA TGTGCCTGGGAACTAAAAGGGGGCCCCTATGAGCAGTTCTTC. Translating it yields CAWELKGGPYEQFF.

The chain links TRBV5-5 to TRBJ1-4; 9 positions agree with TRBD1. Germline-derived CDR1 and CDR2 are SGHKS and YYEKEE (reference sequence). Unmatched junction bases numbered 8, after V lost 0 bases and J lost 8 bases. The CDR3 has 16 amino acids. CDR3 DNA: TGTGCCAGCAGCTTGGTAGGACAGGGGCTCTTGGAAAAACTGTTTTTT. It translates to CASSLVGQGLLEKLFF.

The CDR3 region has the DNA TGTGCCAGCTCACCAACCCAGGGTTTAGCGAGGGAGCAGTACTTC. Its translation is CASSPTQGLAREQYF. V and J are TRBV18 and TRBJ2-7; the D gene could be TRBD1 or TRBD2 (5 bases each). Per the germline V gene, CDR1 is KGHSH and CDR2 is LQKENI. CDR3 size: 15 residues. Trimming removed 2 bases from V and 7 bases from J, with 18 bases in between.

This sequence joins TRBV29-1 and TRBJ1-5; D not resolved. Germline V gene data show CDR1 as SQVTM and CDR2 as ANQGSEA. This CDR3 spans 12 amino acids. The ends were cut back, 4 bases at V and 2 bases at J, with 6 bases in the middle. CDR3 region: CSVGTGNQPQHF. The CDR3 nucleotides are TGCAGCGTTGGTACGGGCAATCAGCCCCAGCATTTT.

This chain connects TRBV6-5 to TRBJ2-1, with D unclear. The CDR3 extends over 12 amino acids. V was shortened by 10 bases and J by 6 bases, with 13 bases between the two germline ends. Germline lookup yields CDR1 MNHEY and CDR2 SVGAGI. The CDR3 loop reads CATEDWGNEQFF. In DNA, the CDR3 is TGTGCCACCGAAGACTGGGGCAATGAGCAGTTCTTC.